This entry describes one T cell receptor beta chain. This record belongs to a study of blood T cell repertoires in COVID-19. Overall study context: Specimens from acute and convalescent COVID-19 originated in the United States, Italy and Spain.

Original handling: Amplification with reference gene primers provided the estimates of nucleated cell counts. Profiling relied on immunoSEQ multiplex PCR, and the TCRdb table lists in-frame clones only, not all of them. V and J calls and clone size are as listed in that table; D and trimming were resolved from the DNA. The sample consists of fewer than 300,000 clones, roughly nine tenths of them appearing once. This receptor was obtained from a woman under 40 with COVID-19, enrolled during active disease. The sequenced sample consisted of peripheral blood.

The DNA for the CDR3 is TGCGCCAGCAGTTCGGGGGACAGGCTCACTGAAGCTTTCTTT. This codes for CASSSGDRLTEAFF. This chain links TRBV5-1 with TRBJ1-1, with 8 nucleotides matching TRBD1. The CDR3 is made up of 14 amino acids. The germline V gene encodes CDR1 SGHRS and CDR2 YFSETQ. V shed 5 bases and J 4 bases; nucleotides not matched to a gene: 7.